This T cell receptor beta chain originates from a study of CD8 T cells in Susac syndrome. Study results and limitations: A relatively small number of individuals underwent TCR sequencing and HLA analysis.

This clonotype was seen once. Its antigen is not known. It was with random hexamers that roughly 0.45 to 1 ug RNA was reverse transcribed. Amplification of TCR beta CDR3 was carried out by immunoSEQ multiplex PCR, which covered 54 Vbeta and 13 Jbeta segments. TCRdb used MiXCR to reprocess the immunoSEQ multiplex PCR reads, holding one entry per CDR3 protein. The sample shows about 160,000 distinct CDR3 sequences, 80% to 95% of them seen only once. FACS was used to enrich TEMRA cells, whereas the CD8+ and CD4+ T cells were obtained by negative isolation. V was pared by 8 bases and J by 0 bases, with 13 bases between. Germline assignment: CDR1 MNHEY and CDR2 SVGEGT. The CDR3 is 14 amino acids.

Sequenced material: CD4+ T cells from PBMCs. The gene calls are TRBV6-2 or TRBV6-3 and TRBJ1-1, with D maybe TRBD1 (6 bases). This receptor was taken from a human donor in good health. The CDR3 bases are TGTGCCAGCTCGTGGGACACCGTGAACACTGAAGCTTTCTTT. The encoded protein is CASSWDTVNTEAFF.